These 15 T cell receptor beta chains were sequenced from one sample in a study of T cells in localized non-small cell lung cancer (dated by TCRdb to 2019 to 2021). Library preparation used the immunoSEQ multiplex PCR assay. As stored in TCRdb, this immuneACCESS dataset retains in-frame rearrangements with V and J assigned. A fraction of the clones does not appear; measured against another copy, unresolved V genes explain less than half of the discrepancy, and the remainder lacks a known reason. The sample table holds some 22,000 clones, of which approximately 90% were seen once. Roughly 22% of the sample is taken by the ten largest. Sequencing used PBMCs, obtained before any cancer treatment. These receptors were taken from a man aged 35 to 69 with stage II squamous cell lung carcinoma.

V gene TRBV14 combines with J gene TRBJ1-6, with no clear D. Trimming cost V 2 bases and J 9 bases, with 11 bases left between them. The CDR3 extends over 14 amino acids. CDR1 SGHDN and CDR2 FVKESK come from the germline V gene. The CDR3 spells CASSQRAGFSPLHF. The CDR3 coding sequence is TGTGCCAGCAGCCAAAGGGCGGGCTTTTCACCCCTCCACTTT.

The chain employs TRBV29-1 and TRBJ2-7; tentative D call: TRBD1 (5 bases). The V gene lost 5 bases and the J gene lost 5 bases, with 13 bases spanning the gap. The CDR3 is made up of 12 amino acids. Germline V gene lookup returns CDR1 SQVTM and CDR2 ANQGSEA. The CDR3 loop is CSVRQQSNEQYF. DNA for the CDR3: TGCAGCGTTCGACAGCAATCTAACGAGCAGTACTTC.

The chain couples TRBV6-6 to TRBJ2-5; 9 bases fit TRBD1. CDR1 and CDR2 (germline): MNHNY, SVGAGI (reference sequence). This CDR3 is 15 amino acids long. After removal of 7 bases from V and 0 bases from J, the junction contained 6 bases not matched to a gene. CDR3 DNA sequence: TGTGCCAGCATAGCCGGGACAGGGTACCAAGAGACCCAGTACTTC. This codes for CASIAGTGYQETQYF.

CDR3 DNA: TGTGCCAGCAGCTTCACCGCTGGAAACACCATATATTTT. Its protein is CASSFTAGNTIYF. This chain connects TRBV7-8 to TRBJ1-3, with no clear D. The CDR3 is 13 amino acids. In germline, CDR1 is SGHVS, CDR2 FQNEAQ. V was clipped by 3 bases and J by 2 bases, with 5 bases between them.

The V call is TRBV25-1, the J call TRBJ1-1; unclear D gene. Germline V gene sequence: CDR1 MGHDK, CDR2 SYGVNS. V was trimmed by 6 bases and J by 7 bases, leaving 12 bases between them. This CDR3 spans 12 amino acids. CDR3 protein: CASRTRSLEAFF. CDR3 DNA: TGTGCCAGCAGGACAAGGTCACTTGAAGCTTTCTTT.

The rearrangement uses TRBV25-1 and TRBJ1-4; 8 positions match TRBD1. With V trimmed by 3 bases and J by 14 bases, 5 bases remained unmatched. This CDR3 is 12 amino acids long. Per the germline V gene, CDR1 is MGHDK and CDR2 is SYGVNS. The CDR3 region is CASSDGGDRLFF. The CDR3 bases are TGTGCCAGCAGTGACGGTGGGGACAGGCTGTTTTTT.

The gene calls are TRBV7-9 and TRBJ2-2; D ambiguous. Trimming removed 5 bases at V and 7 bases at J, with 5 bases between. The CDR3 runs 11 residues. The germline V gene encodes CDR1 SEHNR and CDR2 FQNEAQ (reference sequence). In DNA, the CDR3 is TGTGCCAGCAGCCCAGGCGGGGAGCTGTTTTTT. Protein sequence: CASSPGGELFF.

The CDR3: CASRKRGPVRSPRPTQETQYF. The CDR3 bases are TGTGCCAGCAGGAAAAGGGGGCCAGTCCGTTCCCCAAGGCCCACTCAAGAGACCCAGTACTTC. The chain joins TRBV21-1 to TRBJ2-5; the table calls TRBD1, which could not be checked here. TRBV21-1 is recorded as a pseudogene. This CDR3 contains 21 residues.

Concerning this clone: This same CDR3 is encoded by further DNA sequences in the sample. This chain's CDR3 is CASSFKAFYEQYF. CDR3 sequence (DNA): TGTGCCAGCAGTTTTAAAGCGTTCTACGAGCAGTACTTC. The chain couples TRBV27 to TRBJ2-7; no reliable D call. The CDR3 totals 13 residues. The ends were cut back, 3 bases at V and 3 bases at J, with 9 bases in the middle. Germline V gene data show CDR1 as MNHEY and CDR2 as SMNVEV (reference sequence).

CDR3 nucleotide sequence: TGTGCCAGCAGTTCCCCGGGACAGTTCGAGCAGTACTTC. The encoded protein is CASSSPGQFEQYF. This chain links TRBV28 with TRBJ2-7; 7 nucleotides match TRBD1. The CDR3 has 13 amino acids. V lost 4 bases to trimming and J lost 6 bases; unmatched junction nucleotides: 6. In germline, CDR1 is MDHEN, CDR2 SYDVKM.

This rearrangement joins TRBV29-1 to TRBJ2-1; 9 bases are a match to TRBD2. The ends lost 2 bases at V and 5 bases at J; junction bases unmatched: 7. The CDR3 has 15 amino acids. Looked up from germline, CDR1 is SQVTM and CDR2 is ANQGSEA. This CDR3 reads CSVELGLAGDNEQFF. DNA for the CDR3: TGCAGCGTTGAACTCGGGTTAGCGGGAGACAATGAGCAGTTCTTC.

This clone was seen a single time. The rearrangement joins TRBV7-2 to TRBJ2-3; D is ambiguous. Germline CDR1 reads SGHTA; CDR2 reads FQGNSA. Trimming shortened V by 3 bases and J by 8 bases, and 9 bases separated the two germline ends. This CDR3 comprises 12 residues. The CDR3 here is CASSLGSGTQYF. CDR3 in DNA: TGTGCCAGCAGCTTGGGGTCAGGTACGCAGTATTTT.

In its sample, this clone was seen once. V usage is TRBV6-1 and J usage is TRBJ2-1; D unresolved. V was shortened by 7 bases and J by 6 bases, with 13 bases between the two germline ends. The CDR3 length is 13 residues. Germline V gene data show CDR1 as MNHNS and CDR2 as SASEGT. This chain's CDR3 is CASKDGKGNEQFF. CDR3 in DNA: TGTGCCAGCAAAGACGGTAAGGGCAATGAGCAGTTCTTC.

The chain joins TRBV7-9 to TRBJ1-2; D uncertain. V dropped 7 bases and J dropped 2 bases, with 17 bases sitting between them. Germline assignment: CDR1 SEHNR and CDR2 FQNEAQ (reference sequence). The CDR3 is 15 residues long. In DNA, the CDR3 is TGTGCCAGCACCCGATTCGGCCAACTCAACTATGGCTACACCTTC. Residues: CASTRFGQLNYGYTF.

The chain couples TRBV5-4 to TRBJ2-7; TRBD1 aligns across 8 bases. V lost 4 bases, J lost 6 bases, and 9 bases stayed unmatched. The V gene's germline CDR1 is SGHNT and CDR2 YYREEE (reference sequence). The CDR3 is 14 residues long. CDR3 amino acids: CASSGRTGKPEQYF. CDR3 DNA: TGTGCCAGCAGCGGCCGGACAGGGAAACCCGAGCAGTACTTC.